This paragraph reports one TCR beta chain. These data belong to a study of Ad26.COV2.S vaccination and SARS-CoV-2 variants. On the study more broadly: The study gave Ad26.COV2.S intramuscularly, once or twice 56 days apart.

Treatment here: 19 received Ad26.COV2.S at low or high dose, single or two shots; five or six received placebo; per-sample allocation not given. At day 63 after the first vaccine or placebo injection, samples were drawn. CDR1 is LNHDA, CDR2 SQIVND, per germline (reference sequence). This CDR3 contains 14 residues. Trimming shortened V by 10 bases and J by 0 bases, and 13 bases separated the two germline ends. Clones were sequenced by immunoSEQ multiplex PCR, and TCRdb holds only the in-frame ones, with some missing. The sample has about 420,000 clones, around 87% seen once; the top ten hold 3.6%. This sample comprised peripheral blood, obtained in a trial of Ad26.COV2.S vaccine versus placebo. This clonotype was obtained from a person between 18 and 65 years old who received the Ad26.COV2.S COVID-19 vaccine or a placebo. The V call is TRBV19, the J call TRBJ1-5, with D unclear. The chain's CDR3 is CATLEWGSNQPQHF. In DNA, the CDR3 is TGTGCCACCTTAGAATGGGGTAGCAATCAGCCCCAGCATTTT.